The clone carrying this T cell receptor (beta chain) was counted between two and nine times. The antigen is not known. Germline V lookup: CDR1 SGHRS, CDR2 YFSETQ. The V segment lost 4 bases and the J segment 6 bases; nucleotides outside the gene matches: 6. The CDR3 consists of 15 residues. The data derive from a study of T cell responses to AZD1222 COVID-19 vaccine. The overall study: Pooling of second doses given at about 4 or about 12 weeks was done.

General observations from the study: After the peak T cell response, and only then, were repertoires sampled. Within unmutated variant regions lay the reported targets of nearly half of spike-specific TCRs.

Only in-frame clones appear in the TCRdb table, and some are missing; sequencing was by immunoSEQ multiplex PCR. The sample consists of about 110,000 clones, around 91% of them appearing once. Sequencing used peripheral blood, obtained on day 0 of AZD1222 vaccination. V usage is TRBV5-1 and J usage is TRBJ1-4; the match to TRBD1 covers 10 bases. The TCR originated in an adult in good health. As DNA, the CDR3 is TGCGCCAGCAGCGCGGGGACAGGGGTTTATGAAAAACTGTTTTTT. Protein product: CASSAGTGVYEKLFF.